The entry below describes one TCR beta chain. Its target is unknown. The people who gave samples were healthy Caucasians from Russia, aged about 6 to 95. Each sample gave at least 6.5 million isolated PBMCs. Deletions cut 2 bases from V and 11 bases from J, with 21 bases between. This CDR3 is built from 15 residues. The sample comes from a study of blood T cells in healthy people across ages. Study observations and caveats: Age showed a roughly linear inverse relationship with TCR beta diversity per million T cells.

The use of a sample-barcoded 5' primer and a J-beta primer mix characterized a second PCR of roughly 7 to 12 cycles. Each cDNA molecule was tagged by a template-switch adaptor with 12 random nucleotides. Via MiXCR, TCRdb re-called the 5' RACE reads, giving one row per CDR3 protein. In the table there are around 780,000 distinct CDR3 sequences, just over 55% of which are singletons. Material for sequencing was blood. The TCR sequence derives from a man aged 40-49 years in good health. V is TRBV12-3 or TRBV12-4 and J is TRBJ2-5; D tentatively fits TRBD1 or TRBD2 (5 bases each). Here the CDR3 reads CASSLRDALYNEQYF. The CDR3 region has the DNA TGTGCCAGCAGTTTACGGGACGCACTTTACAATGAGCAGTACTTC.